The following is a T cell receptor (beta chain) sequence with its context. Its antigen remains unidentified. This sample is drawn from a study of blood T cells in healthy people across ages. Points from the study as a whole: More naive CD4+ cells and higher diversity were found in long-lived than in aged donors. Older individuals had lower TCR beta diversity per million T cells (the decline was roughly linear).

Each donor had 8.5 to 10 milliliters of peripheral blood drawn. A second PCR of 7 to 11 cycles used a sample-barcoded 5' primer and a J-beta primer mix. Every sample gave at least 3 million paired-end reads containing CDR3. TCRdb reprocessed the 5' RACE reads with MiXCR, giving one entry per CDR3 protein. The table lists under 2,000,000 distinct CDR3 sequences, around 50% of them singletons. This CDR3 spans 18 amino acids. CDR1 is LGHNA, CDR2 YSLEER, per germline. With 5 bases clipped from V and 0 bases from J, the junction kept 8 bases outside the gene matches. This rearrangement joins TRBV4-3 to TRBJ2-6, with 9 positions matching TRBD1. This clonotype originated in a middle-aged woman in good health. The sample consisted of blood. The CDR3 bases are TGCGCCAGCAGCTTATGGACAGGGGCCTACTCTGGGGCCAACGTCCTGACTTTC. It is translated as CASSLWTGAYSGANVLTF.